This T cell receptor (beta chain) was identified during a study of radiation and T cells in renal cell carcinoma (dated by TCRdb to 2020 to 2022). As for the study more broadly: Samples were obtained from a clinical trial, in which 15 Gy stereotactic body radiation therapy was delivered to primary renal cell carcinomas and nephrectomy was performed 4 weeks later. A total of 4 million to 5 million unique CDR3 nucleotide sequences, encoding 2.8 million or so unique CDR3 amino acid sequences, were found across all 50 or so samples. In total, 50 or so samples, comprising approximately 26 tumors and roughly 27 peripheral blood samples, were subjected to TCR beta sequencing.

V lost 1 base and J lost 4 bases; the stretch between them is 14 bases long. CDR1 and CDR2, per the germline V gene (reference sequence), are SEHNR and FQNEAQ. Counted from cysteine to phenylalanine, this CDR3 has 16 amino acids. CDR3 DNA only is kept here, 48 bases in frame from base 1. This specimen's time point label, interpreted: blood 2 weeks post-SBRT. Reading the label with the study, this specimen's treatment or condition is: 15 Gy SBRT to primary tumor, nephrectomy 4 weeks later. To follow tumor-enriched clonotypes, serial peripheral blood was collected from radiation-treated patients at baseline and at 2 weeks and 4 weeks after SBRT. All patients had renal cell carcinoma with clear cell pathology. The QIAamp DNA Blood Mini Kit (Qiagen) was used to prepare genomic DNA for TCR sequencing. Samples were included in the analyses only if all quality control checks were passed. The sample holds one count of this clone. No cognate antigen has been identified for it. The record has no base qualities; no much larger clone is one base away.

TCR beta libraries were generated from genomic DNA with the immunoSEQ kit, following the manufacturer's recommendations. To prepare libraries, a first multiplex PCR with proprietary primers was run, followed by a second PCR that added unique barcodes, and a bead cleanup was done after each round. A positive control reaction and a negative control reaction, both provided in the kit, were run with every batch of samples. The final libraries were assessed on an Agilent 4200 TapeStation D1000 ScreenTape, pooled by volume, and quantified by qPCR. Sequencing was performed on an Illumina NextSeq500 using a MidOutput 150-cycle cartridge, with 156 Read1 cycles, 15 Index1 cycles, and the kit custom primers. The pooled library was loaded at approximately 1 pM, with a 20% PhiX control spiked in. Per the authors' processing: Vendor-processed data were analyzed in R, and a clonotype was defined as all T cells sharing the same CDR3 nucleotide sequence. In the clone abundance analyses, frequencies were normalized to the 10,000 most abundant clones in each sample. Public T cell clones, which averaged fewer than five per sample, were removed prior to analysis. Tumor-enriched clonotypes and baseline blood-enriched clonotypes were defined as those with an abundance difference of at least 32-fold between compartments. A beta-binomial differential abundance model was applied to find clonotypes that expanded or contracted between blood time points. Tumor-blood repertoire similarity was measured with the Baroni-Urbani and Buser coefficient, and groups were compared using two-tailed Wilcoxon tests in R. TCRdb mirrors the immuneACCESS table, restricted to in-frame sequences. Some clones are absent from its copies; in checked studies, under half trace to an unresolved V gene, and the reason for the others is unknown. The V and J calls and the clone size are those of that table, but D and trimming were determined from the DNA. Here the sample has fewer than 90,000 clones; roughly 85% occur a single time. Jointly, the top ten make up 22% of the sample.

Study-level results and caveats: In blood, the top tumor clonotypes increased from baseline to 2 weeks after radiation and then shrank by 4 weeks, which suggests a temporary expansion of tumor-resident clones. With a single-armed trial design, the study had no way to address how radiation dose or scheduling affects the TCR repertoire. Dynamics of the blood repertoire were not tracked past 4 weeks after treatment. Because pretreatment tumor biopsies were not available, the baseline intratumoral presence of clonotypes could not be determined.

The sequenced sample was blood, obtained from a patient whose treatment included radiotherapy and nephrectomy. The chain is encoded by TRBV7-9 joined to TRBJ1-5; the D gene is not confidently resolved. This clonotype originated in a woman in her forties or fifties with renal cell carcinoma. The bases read TGTGCCAGCAGCTTAGATGGCAGCCTGGGGAATCAGCCCCAGCATTTT. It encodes CASSLDGSLGNQPQHF.